This T cell receptor beta chain was captured by sequencing in a study of blood T cell repertoires in COVID-19. Sequenced by immunoSEQ multiplex PCR; TCRdb stores in-frame clones only, minus some. Here the sample spans roughly 80,000 clones, around four fifths being singletons. Germline V lookup: CDR1 LGHDT, CDR2 YNNKEL (reference sequence). Trimming took off 3 bases at V and 1 base at J, with 11 bases between the two ends. The CDR3 is made up of 15 amino acids. Sequencing input: peripheral blood. V usage is TRBV3-1 (or the pseudogene TRBV3-2) and J usage is TRBJ2-3; TRBD2 might be the D (6 bases). The clonotype comes from a human donor in a cohort sampled during active COVID-19. CDR3: CASSHQLAGTDTQYF. CDR3 DNA: TGTGCCAGCAGCCATCAACTAGCAGGCACAGATACGCAGTATTTT.